The 18 T cell receptor beta chains in this list originate from one sample, sequenced in a study of T cells expressing NK-cell markers. Reprocessing the 5' RACE reads, TCRdb reports a single entry for every CDR3 protein and omits DNA. This sample's clone table lists more than 120,000 distinct CDR3 sequences. The source material was blood T cells: a sorted CD56 or NKG2C T cell subset, CD4+ or CD8+ T cells, or bulk PBMC T cells (not recorded which). These receptors all stem from a young man in good health.

The chain is built from TRBV27 and TRBJ2-1; checking the TCRdb D call of TRBD2 is not possible without DNA. CDR1 MNHEY and CDR2 SMNVEV come from the germline V gene (reference sequence). CDR3 length: 16 amino acids. Here the CDR3 reads CASSTTSGPSYNEQFF.

This chain uses TRBV9 with TRBJ2-7; no DNA is available, so the TRBD1 call from TCRdb remains unchecked. The CDR3 sequence is 17 residues long. Germline values: CDR1 SGDLS, CDR2 YYNGEE. CDR3 in amino acids: CASSVGETPGQNYEQYF.

V and J are TRBV4-2 and TRBJ1-1. The V gene's germline CDR1 is LGHNA and CDR2 YNFKEQ. The CDR3 has 11 residues. CDR3 sequence reads: CASSQGTEAFF.

The V gene is TRBV6-1, the J gene TRBJ2-6. CDR3 length equals 16 residues. Germline V gene sequence: CDR1 MNHNS, CDR2 SASEGT. The CDR3 reads CASSARISSGANVLTF.

The chain has TRBV19 and TRBJ2-7; TCRdb picks TRBD2, but there is no DNA to check that call. The V gene's germline CDR1 is LNHDA and CDR2 SQIVND (reference sequence). CDR3 length equals 13 residues. CDR3 region: CASIGGLGGEQYF.

The chain is built from TRBV12-3 or TRBV12-4 and TRBJ2-3; without DNA, the TCRdb call of TRBD1 cannot be checked. The CDR3 is 14 residues long. The CDR3 loop is CASSLRGEKDTQYF.

The gene calls are TRBV30 and TRBJ1-2. The length of the CDR3 is 13 residues. Germline V lookup: CDR1 GTSNPN, CDR2 SVGIG (reference sequence). The chain's CDR3 is CAWSLGSIYGYTF.

The J gene is TRBJ2-3, the V gene TRBV7-9; TCRdb gives TRBD1 as the D gene, but with no DNA this cannot be confirmed. Germline V gives CDR1 SEHNR, CDR2 FQNEAQ (reference sequence). There are 16 residues in the CDR3. The CDR3: CASKGPGQETADTQYF.

The V gene is TRBV12-3 or TRBV12-4, the J gene TRBJ2-1; TCRdb lists TRBD2, though no DNA is available to test this call. This CDR3 is 16 amino acids long. CDR3 sequence: CASSLAVAGGTNEQFF.

The rearrangement links TRBV27 to TRBJ1-3. There are 14 residues in the CDR3. Germline CDR1 reads MNHEY; CDR2 reads SMNVEV (reference sequence). CDR3: CASRVSGSGNTIYF.

The rearrangement uses TRBV20-1 and TRBJ2-7. From germline, CDR1 is DFQATT and CDR2 SNEGSKA (reference sequence). The CDR3 has 14 residues. CDR3 sequence: CSARGGGFSYEQYF.

This chain connects TRBV6-5 to TRBJ2-1; TCRdb calls TRBD2, which cannot be checked without DNA. The CDR3 consists of 15 residues. Germline V gene sequence: CDR1 MNHEY, CDR2 SVGAGI. CDR3 sequence: CASSYEERAYNEQFF.

The chain combines TRBV30 with TRBJ2-2; TCRdb's D call of TRBD1 is untestable without DNA. The V gene's germline CDR1 is GTSNPN and CDR2 SVGIG (reference sequence). The CDR3 spans 14 residues. The CDR3 here is CAVPSNYNTGELFF.

The gene calls are TRBV5-4 and TRBJ2-7. In germline, CDR1 is SGHNT, CDR2 YYREEE (reference sequence). There are 11 residues in the CDR3. The CDR3 sequence: CASSLTGEQYF.

The chain combines TRBV2 with TRBJ1-2; TCRdb indicates TRBD1, and absent DNA this call remains unverified. CDR3 length: 12 amino acids. Germline CDR1 is SNHLY and CDR2 is FYNNEI. The chain's CDR3 is CAGTGNVYGYTF.

This chain joins TRBV11-3 and TRBJ2-2; there is no DNA to check the TCRdb D call of TRBD2. Germline assignment: CDR1 SGHNT and CDR2 YENEEA. The CDR3 extends over 16 amino acids. The CDR3 reads CASSLVSSGSTGELFF.

This CDR3 reads CASSLSNTLNQPQHF. The rearrangement uses TRBV5-6 and TRBJ1-5. Per the germline V gene, CDR1 is SGHDT and CDR2 is YYEEEE. The CDR3 runs 15 residues. Looking up the rest from reference TRBV5-6 and TRBJ1-5 gives the full variable domain: DAGVTQSPTHLIKTRGQQVTLRCSPKSGHDTVSWYQQALGQGPQFIFQYYEEEERQRGNFPDRFSGHQFPNYSSELNVNALLLGDSALYLCASSLSNTLNQPQHFGDGTRLSIL.

The V gene is TRBV27, the J gene TRBJ2-3; TCRdb returns TRBD2, unconfirmable since there is no DNA. This CDR3 contains 17 residues. CDR1 and CDR2 from the germline V gene are MNHEY and SMNVEV (reference sequence). CDR3 protein: CAGSFGLAGGPADTQYF.